A selection of T cell receptor beta chains follows, all from one sample in a study of early T cells in non-severe SARS-CoV-2 infection. Each CDR3 protein is one row after TCRdb ran MiXCR on the 5' RACE reads. The sample holds around 83,000 distinct CDR3 sequences; around 12% are singletons and the top ten take 3.5% to 5%. The starting material was whole blood, obtained at baseline. These receptors were taken from an adult who was a healthcare worker with PCR-confirmed SARS-CoV-2 infection or an uninfected control (not recorded which). The CDR3 runs from the conserved cysteine through the conserved F or W. D genes are given only for firm matches. Some rows have no size entry. The others give once, few or many, or a class for an expanded clone.

clone_size j_call d_call v_call cdr3_aa cdr3_nt
many TRBJ2-4 - TRBV6-6 CASSFFSGAVLSAKNIQYF TGTGCCAGCAGTTTTTTTTCAGGGGCGGTCTTATCGGCCAAAAACATTCAGTACTTC
- TRBJ2-2 TRBD1 TRBV10-3 CAIRRDRENTGELFF TGTGCCATCAGGCGGGACAGGGAGAACACCGGGGAGCTGTTTTTT
few TRBJ2-1 - TRBV7-9 CASSHYRGLGNLNEQFF TGTGCCAGCAGCCATTACAGGGGACTGGGGAACCTCAATGAGCAGTTCTTC
few TRBJ1-1 - TRBV6-5 CASSPTALMNTEAFF TGTGCCAGCAGTCCGACAGCTTTAATGAACACTGAAGCTTTCTTT
few TRBJ2-1 - TRBV7-9 CASSFPYGDEQFF TGTGCCAGCAGCTTCCCATATGGGGATGAGCAGTTCTTC
few TRBJ2-3 - TRBV5-5 CASSPSQYPTDTQYF TGTGCCAGCAGCCCTTCACAGTATCCCACAGATACGCAGTATTTT
few TRBJ1-2 - TRBV15 CATSREAAGGGYTF TGTGCCACCAGCAGAGAGGCAGCGGGGGGCGGCTACACCTTC
- TRBJ2-1 TRBD2 TRBV5-1 CASSSLGGGSNEQFF TGCGCCAGCAGCTCCTTAGGCGGCGGGAGTAATGAGCAGTTCTTC
- TRBJ1-1 - TRBV11-2 CASSYENTEAFF TGTGCCAGCAGCTATGAAAACACTGAAGCTTTCTTT
few TRBJ1-1 TRBD1 TRBV27 CASRAGGLPEAFF TGTGCCAGCAGGGCAGGGGGATTGCCTGAAGCTTTCTTT
few TRBJ2-1 - TRBV20-1 CSATRGNEQFF TGCAGTGCTACTCGGGGGAATGAGCAGTTCTTC
- TRBJ1-1 - TRBV6-6 CASTPLDMNTEAFF TGTGCCAGCACCCCACTGGACATGAACACTGAAGCTTTCTTT
few TRBJ1-1 - TRBV29-1 CSVLTATEAFF TGCAGCGTTCTCACAGCCACTGAAGCTTTCTTT
- TRBJ2-2 - TRBV7-3 CASSSRGNTGELFF TGTGCCAGCAGCTCTAGGGGGAACACCGGGGAGCTGTTTTTT
- TRBJ2-2 - TRBV6-5 CASSLVEGLSGELFF TGTGCCAGCAGCCTTGTCGAGGGGCTCTCCGGGGAGCTGTTTTTT
many TRBJ1-2 TRBD1 TRBV19 CASSIEPAGGYGYTF TGTGCCAGTAGTATCGAGCCGGCAGGGGGATATGGCTACACCTTC
- TRBJ2-7 - TRBV29-1 CSVRDGGRNYEQYF TGCAGCGTTCGCGACGGGGGGCGCAACTACGAGCAGTACTTC
- TRBJ2-1 TRBD2 TRBV19 CASSMATSGASSYNEQFF TGTGCCAGTAGTATGGCCACTAGCGGGGCTAGCTCCTACAATGAGCAGTTCTTC
few TRBJ1-5 TRBD1 TRBV20-1 CSARADRGVNQPQHF TGCAGTGCTCGAGCGGACAGGGGGGTCAATCAGCCCCAGCATTTT
- TRBJ2-2 - TRBV27 CASSVEGWDTGELFF TGTGCCAGCAGTGTGGAGGGCTGGGACACCGGGGAGCTGTTTTTT
few TRBJ2-1 - TRBV7-3 CASSLDGSSYNEQFF TGTGCCAGCAGCTTAGATGGAAGCTCCTACAATGAGCAGTTCTTC